This T cell receptor beta chain stems from a study of regulatory T cells in long-lasting Graves disease. Study context: Antithyroid drugs had been taken by newly diagnosed Graves' patients for under 3 months. General observations from the study: Patients with persistent Graves' had lower TCR diversity than newly diagnosed patients.

V lost 3 bases to trimming and J lost 6 bases; unmatched junction nucleotides: 1. CDR1 is MDHEN and CDR2 is SYDVKM in the germline V gene. This CDR3 comprises 15 residues. Described time point: newly diagnosed GD, antithyroid drugs for less than 3 months. Generation of the TCR library employed RNA extracted from PBMCs. This clonotype was detected many times. Antigen: not known. Relying on iRepertoire HTBI primers and Arm-PCR of CDR3 regions, the team built TCR beta libraries. From the multiplex PCR reads, TCRdb called clonotypes with MiXCR, one entry per CDR3 protein. The profile shows some 220,000 distinct CDR3 sequences, about 19% of them singletons. This sample also belongs to another study, concerning T cells in Graves' hyperthyroidism and ophthalmopathy. From that paper: Ophthalmopathy, which appeared later, was predicted by the model a median about 6 months before onset.

V is TRBV28 and J is TRBJ1-6; 11 nucleotides line up with TRBD1. Sequences were derived from peripheral blood mononuclear cells (PBMCs), sampled at new diagnosis, from a patient treated with antithyroid drugs. The clonotype comes from a woman in her twenties or thirties with Graves disease. The CDR3 spells CASSLDRGLNSPLHF. The CDR3 nucleotides are TGTGCCAGCAGTTTGGACAGGGGGCTTAATTCACCCCTCCACTTT.